This T cell receptor (beta chain) comes out of a study of CD8 T cells in ankylosing spondylitis. TCRdb reprocessed the 5' RACE reads with MiXCR, giving one entry per CDR3 protein. The sample gives 700,000 to 850,000 distinct CDR3 sequences, about 12% of which show up once; about 0.5% is in the top ten. The V and J ends lost 3 bases and 1 base respectively, with 15 bases between them. Germline CDR1 reads SGHRS; CDR2 reads YFSETQ. The CDR3 is 16 residues long. As for this clonotype: Antigen specificity is unknown.

Findings of the study overall: Matched ankylosing spondylitis synovial fluid reportedly showed significant enrichment of disease-linked clones. One TCR beta motif, made up of 7 or 8 highly homologous variants, appeared characteristic of ankylosing spondylitis blood.

Sequencing was carried out using blood, either unsorted or a sorted T cell fraction (not recorded which). The rearrangement joins TRBV5-1 to TRBJ2-3; TRBD1 might be the D (6 bases). The sequence derives from a male donor with ankylosing spondylitis. As DNA, the CDR3 is TGCGCCAGCAGCTCAGTCGGACAGTTGGGCACAGATACGCAGTATTTT. Its translation: CASSSVGQLGTDTQYF.